Each of the 11 T cell receptor beta chains below was sequenced from the same sample in a study of T cells in Graves' hyperthyroidism and ophthalmopathy. Amplified TCR beta CDR3 regions came from RNA transcripts. A set of HTBI primers served as the primers for a first-round RT-PCR of the TCR CDR3. From the multiplex PCR reads, TCRdb called clonotypes with MiXCR, one entry per CDR3 protein. This table has hundreds of thousands of distinct CDR3 sequences, roughly 15% appearing once. The sequenced material came from blood. The receptors here all came from a woman between 18 and 30 years old with Graves' hyperthyroidism.

The chain couples TRBV4-3 to TRBJ2-2; D is unclear. The CDR3 spans 12 residues. From germline, CDR1 is LGHNA and CDR2 YSLEER. V shed 2 bases and J shed 7 bases, with 5 bases lying between them. CDR3 nucleotides: TGCGCCAGCAGCCAACGGAGCGGGGAGCTGTTTTTT. It translates to CASSQRSGELFF.

This clonotype was recorded a few times. The V gene is TRBV6-2 or TRBV6-3, the J gene TRBJ1-3; D unclear. Trimming removed 6 bases from V and 0 bases from J, with 12 bases in between. CDR3 size: 15 residues. Looked up from germline, CDR1 is MNHEY and CDR2 is SVGEGT. This chain's CDR3 is CASSDMGFSGNTIYF. In DNA, the CDR3 is TGTGCCAGCAGCGACATGGGATTCTCTGGAAACACCATATATTTT.

This clonotype was observed many times. The rearrangement uses TRBV11-2 and TRBJ2-2; D call uncertain. Looked up from germline, CDR1 is SGHAT and CDR2 is FQNNGV. V was clipped by 5 bases and J by 5 bases, with 9 bases between them. The CDR3 length is 13 residues. The CDR3 region has the DNA TGTGCCAGCAGCCTAAGCACTACCGGGGAGCTGTTTTTT. Translated: CASSLSTTGELFF.

Comments on this clonotype: Likely a read error: the CDR3 ends without its conserved phenylalanine or tryptophan. The V call is TRBV18, the J call TRBJ2-1; TRBD1 matches 9 bases. This CDR3 has 17 amino acids. V was pared by 3 bases and J by 5 bases, with 11 bases of the junction left unmatched. Germline V gene data show CDR1 as KGHSH and CDR2 as LQKENI. The CDR3 loop reads CASSPPRPGQGDNEQFL. In DNA, the CDR3 is TGTGCCAGCTCACCTCCAAGACCGGGACAGGGCGACAATGAGCAGTTCCTC.

The sample holds many counts of this clonotype. The V gene is TRBV20-1, the J gene TRBJ1-1; possible D gene TRBD1, 5 bases. V lost 7 bases to trimming and J lost 2 bases, with 17 bases between them. Germline V CDR1 and CDR2: DFQATT, SNEGSKA (reference sequence). There are 14 residues in the CDR3. In DNA form, the CDR3 reads TGCAGTGACTGGGACCAACAGCCCAACACTGAAGCTTTCTTT. Amino acids: CSDWDQQPNTEAFF.

This chain connects TRBV5-6 to TRBJ1-2, with D tentatively TRBD1 (6 bases). Germline V gene lookup returns CDR1 SGHDT and CDR2 YYEEEE. The CDR3 loop spans 13 amino acids. V lost 4 bases and J 4 bases, leaving 11 bases between the germline ends. The CDR3 sequence: CASSEDRIYGYTF. The CDR3 DNA reads as TGTGCCAGCAGCGAAGACAGGATCTATGGCTACACCTTC.

This clonotype occurred many times. The V gene is TRBV4-2, the J gene TRBJ2-3; possible D gene TRBD2, 6 bases. V lost 4 bases, J lost 0 bases, and 17 bases lay in between. CDR3 size: 17 residues. The germline V gene has CDR1 LGHNA and CDR2 YNFKEQ. The chain's CDR3 is CASSPPFSGTSTDTQYF. The CDR3 DNA sequence: TGTGCCAGCAGCCCTCCCTTTAGCGGCACTAGCACAGATACGCAGTATTTT.

As for this clonotype: This may be a read error: a much more frequent sequence differs by one nucleotide. The J gene is TRBJ2-5, the V gene TRBV27, with D uncertain. This CDR3 spans 14 amino acids. V lost 6 bases to trimming and J lost 7 bases, with 18 bases between them. Per germline, CDR1 MNHEY and CDR2 SMNVEV (reference sequence). The CDR3 reads CASRFREDEVTQYF. For the CDR3, the DNA is TGTGCCAGCAGGTTTAGAGAGGATGAGGTGACCCAGTACTTC.

This clonotype was counted only a few times. The V call is TRBV11-2, the J call TRBJ2-3; 9 bases are shared with TRBD1. Germline CDR1 SGHAT, CDR2 FQNNGV. This CDR3 contains 15 residues. With 4 bases clipped from V and 11 bases from J, the junction kept 13 bases outside the gene matches. The CDR3: CASSSGQGPRGKQYF. In nucleotides, the CDR3 is TGTGCCAGCAGCTCAGGACAGGGGCCCCGGGGGAAGCAGTATTTT.

This clonotype was detected ten times or more. The chain recombines TRBV5-1 with TRBJ1-1; perhaps TRBD1 as D (6 bases). Germline CDR1 and CDR2: SGHRS and YFSETQ. Trimming stripped 5 bases from V and 3 bases from J, with 11 bases between. This CDR3 comprises 13 residues. CDR3 in amino acids: CASRGAGHTEAFF. The CDR3 bases are TGCGCCAGCAGGGGGGCCGGGCACACTGAAGCTTTCTTT.

Details on this clonotype: This may come from a read error, since a much larger clone is one base off. DNA for the CDR3: TGTGCCAGCAGTTGGGGCAGGGGCACAGATACGCAGTATTTT. It codes for CASSWGRGTDTQYF. The genes are TRBV28 and TRBJ2-3; possible D gene TRBD1, 5 bases. Germline CDR1 MDHEN, CDR2 SYDVKM. The CDR3 covers 14 residues. V was cut by 4 bases and J by 1 base, with 9 bases left in between.